This TCR beta chain emerged from a study of blood T cells in healthy people across ages. This CDR3 has 15 residues. Trimming at V came to 3 bases and at J to 7 bases, leaving 5 bases not matched to a gene. From germline, CDR1 is SGDLS and CDR2 YYNGEE. A second PCR of about 7 to 12 cycles used a sample-barcoded 5' primer and a J-beta primer mix. From the 5' RACE reads, TCRdb called clonotypes with MiXCR, one entry per CDR3 protein. Of 750,000 to 1,000,000 distinct CDR3 sequences listed, just under 30% are singletons. These data were likewise used in another study, on T cells of mothers and their children.

The V and J genes are TRBV9 and TRBJ1-6, with 9 bases matching TRBD1. This receptor was obtained from a woman in her thirties or forties in good health. Input material: blood. The CDR3 DNA sequence: TGTGCCAGCAGCGCGGAAGGGACAGGGAATTCACCCCTCCACTTT. Its translation is CASSAEGTGNSPLHF.